What follows describes a single TCR beta chain. Its antigen is as yet unknown. This PCR relied on a set of 60 Vbeta primers and 13 Jbeta primers. Method: immunoSEQ multiplex PCR; TCRdb's copy keeps in-frame clones and lacks some. The sample has 85,000 to 130,000 clones, around 84% seen once; the top ten hold 1.2%. This sample stems from a study of cytomegalovirus exposure and HLA in healthy donors. Study-wide results and caveats: Further analysis, carried out later, found HLA-associated TCR beta chains more clonally expanded than equally common other chains. There were some V segments, including TRBV6-2 and TRBV6-3, excluded as indistinguishable. One variant, a missense change in DCLRE1C, was linked in a later analysis to TCR beta V- and J-gene trimming.

The length of the CDR3 is 18 residues. With V trimmed by 4 bases and J by 5 bases, 19 bases remained unmatched. From germline, CDR1 is SGDLS and CDR2 YYNGEE. This TCR came from a woman under 30 in good health and CMV-seronegative. Sequencing used PBMCs. The V gene is TRBV9, the J gene TRBJ2-5; TRBD2 agrees at 8 bases. The CDR3 spells CASSPRRAAGASRETQYF. The CDR3, as DNA: TGTGCCAGCAGCCCCCGGAGGGCAGCGGGGGCCTCAAGGGAGACCCAGTACTTC. Full variable domain (remainder filled in from reference TRBV9 and TRBJ2-5): DSGVTQTPKHLITATGQRVTLRCSPRSGDLSVYWYQQSLDQGLQFLIQYYNGEERAKGNILERFSAQQFPDLHSELNLSSLELGDSALYFCASSPRRAAGASRETQYFGPGTRLLVL.